Given below is one TCR beta chain in context. The CDR3 runs 16 residues. The V and J ends lost 4 bases and 5 bases, in that order; junction bases with no gene match: 10. CDR1 SGDLS and CDR2 YYNGEE come from the germline V gene. The PCR contained 60 Vbeta and 13 Jbeta primers. The repertoire was sequenced with immunoSEQ multiplex PCR; TCRdb's copy has only in-frame clones and lacks some. Of approximately 190,000 clones detected, roughly four fifths appear once; the ten largest clones hold roughly 0.095%. The data derive from a study of cytomegalovirus exposure and HLA in healthy donors. The source is a boy between 2 and 10 years old in good health and CMV-seronegative. The J gene is TRBJ2-2, the V gene TRBV9; 8 nucleotides match TRBD1. The sequencing sample was made of PBMCs. The CDR3 DNA reads as TGTGCCAGCAGCCCCTTCGCAGGGGGCAGGACCGGGGAGCTGTTTTTT. It encodes CASSPFAGGRTGELFF.